This T cell receptor (beta chain) was retrieved from a study of blood T cell repertoires in COVID-19. Study as a whole: The United States, Italy and Spain provided the acute and convalescent COVID-19 samples. PBMCs, B-cell-depleted T cells, or T cells provided the cDNA or gDNA that made up the material.

CDR3 length equals 15 residues. Germline trimming cut 3 bases from V and 8 bases from J; bases unmatched to any gene: 6. Germline V lookup: CDR1 SGHRS, CDR2 YFSETQ. Original handling: Nucleated cell counts were estimated from reference gene primer amplification. TCRdb's copy holds only in-frame clones and misses some; the assay was immunoSEQ multiplex PCR. The DNA was the basis for D and trimming; V, J and clone size are from that table. The data contain 200,000 to 250,000 clones, around 80% of them seen just once; the ten biggest clones take up 1.9%. This receptor was taken from a woman over 75 with acute or convalescent COVID-19. The chain combines TRBV5-1 with TRBJ2-1; the match to TRBD2 covers 12 bases. The specimen was peripheral blood. CDR3 DNA sequence: TGCGCCAGCAGCTCGAGGACTAGCGGGGTATATGAGCAGTTCTTC. This codes for CASSSRTSGVYEQFF.